This T cell receptor (beta chain) was profiled in a study of cytomegalovirus exposure and HLA in healthy donors. Study-wide results and limits: A missense variant in DCLRE1C was later tied to TCR beta V- and J-gene trimming.

PCR amplification relied on 60 Vbeta primers (plus 13 Jbeta primers). The protocol was immunoSEQ multiplex PCR, while the TCRdb copy is restricted to in-frame clones and leaves out a portion. The sample records 150,000 to 200,000 clones, about 80% being singletons. As for this clone: What it recognizes is unknown.

The CDR3 runs 14 residues. Trimming took 4 bases from V and 7 from J; bases not matched to a gene: 4. Germline V lookup: CDR1 MNHEY, CDR2 SMNVEV (reference sequence). The sequence was collected from a young man in good health and CMV-seropositive. The chain carries TRBV27 and TRBJ1-6, with TRBD1 matching over 7 bases. Sequencing was done on a sample of PBMCs. Written as DNA, the CDR3 is TGTGCCAGCAGTTACGGGACAGCAAATTCACCCCTCCACTTT. Translated: CASSYGTANSPLHF.